The 22 T cell receptor beta chains listed next were all sequenced from one sample in a study of cytomegalovirus exposure and HLA in healthy donors. Primers: 60 Vbeta forward and 13 Jbeta reverse. Assay used: immunoSEQ multiplex PCR; TCRdb lists only in-frame clones, some missing. The sample lists tens of thousands of clones; 60% to 80% were seen once. The specimen was PBMCs. The receptors derive from a woman younger than 45 in good health and CMV-seropositive.

The chain couples TRBV6-1 to TRBJ1-2; the D is unclear. Germline CDR1 MNHNS, CDR2 SASEGT. Deletions cut 1 base from V and 2 bases from J, with 8 bases between. The CDR3 sequence is 14 residues long. The CDR3 bases are TGTGCCAGCAGTGAAGTGGCAGAAAACTATGGCTACACCTTC. Its translation: CASSEVAENYGYTF.

The chain has TRBV19 and TRBJ2-5, with TRBD1 matching over 7 bases. Germline CDR1 reads LNHDA; CDR2 reads SQIVND (reference sequence). V was pared by 9 bases and J by 5 bases, with 9 bases of the junction left unmatched. The CDR3 spans 13 residues. CDR3 residues: CASKRQGGETQYF. As DNA, the CDR3 is TGTGCCAGCAAAAGACAGGGCGGGGAGACCCAGTACTTC. The full variable domain, with the rest looked up from reference TRBV19 and TRBJ2-5, is DGGITQSPKYLFRKEGQNVTLSCEQNLNHDAMYWYRQDPGQGLRLIYYSQIVNDFQKGDIAEGYSVSREKKESFPLTVTSAQKNPTAFYLCASKRQGGETQYFGPGTRLLVL.

The J gene is TRBJ2-7, the V gene TRBV28; 8 bases agree with TRBD2. The germline V gene encodes CDR1 MDHEN and CDR2 SYDVKM. There are 15 residues in the CDR3. J gave up 1 base and V 2 bases, and 4 bases lay outside the gene matches. The DNA of the CDR3 is TGTGCCAGCAGTTTACCGGGGGGGCTTTCCTACGAGCAGTACTTC. Its translation is CASSLPGGLSYEQYF.

This rearrangement joins TRBV4-1 to TRBJ2-5, with a possible D match to TRBD2 (5 bases). Gene TRBJ2-7 matches the end of the DNA better, so the J call may be wrong. There are 16 residues in the CDR3. Looked up from germline, CDR1 is MGHRA and CDR2 is YSYEKL. CDR3 bases: TGCGCCAGCAGCCAAGTGGGCGGGCGGGTTCTCTACGAGCAGTACTTC. Its protein product is CASSQVGGRVLYEQYF.

The chain links TRBV5-1 to TRBJ2-1, with 10 bases lining up with TRBD2. Germline loops: CDR1 SGHRS, CDR2 YFSETQ. This CDR3 has 20 residues. V dropped 3 bases and J dropped 1; count of bases not matched to a gene: 16. CDR3 DNA: TGCGCCAGCAGCTCTAGAACCGGGACTAGCGCTACTAGGTCCTACAATGAGCAGTTCTTC. Protein product: CASSSRTGTSATRSYNEQFF. The full variable domain, in which reference TRBV5-1 and TRBJ2-1 provide the parts outside the CDR3, is KAGVTQTPRYLIKTRGQQVTLSCSPISGHRSVSWYQQTPGQGLQFLFEYFSETQRNKGNFPGRFSGRQFSNSRSEMNVSTLELGDSALYLCASSSRTGTSATRSYNEQFFGPGTRLTVL.

V gene TRBV4-1 combines with J gene TRBJ1-2; D unclear. V was pared by 4 bases and J by 4 bases, with 16 bases between. The CDR3 has 15 amino acids. Germline V CDR1 and CDR2: MGHRA, YSYEKL. The CDR3 DNA reads TGCGCCAGCAGCCCGAAGCCGGGTACTGGCTATGGCTACACCTTC. The encoded protein is CASSPKPGTGYGYTF.

This chain connects TRBV30 to TRBJ2-3; D is uncertain. V lost 3 bases and J 0 bases, leaving 7 bases between the germline ends. The CDR3 contains 13 residues. CDR1 GTSNPN and CDR2 SVGIG come from the germline V gene (reference sequence). The CDR3 protein is CAWRSQSTDTQYF. DNA for the CDR3: TGTGCCTGGAGGTCCCAGAGCACAGATACGCAGTATTTT.

This CDR3 reads CASSPGGPGTQYF. For the CDR3, the DNA is TGTGCCAGCAGCCCGGGGGGGCCTGGGACCCAGTACTTC. V usage is TRBV7-3 and J usage is TRBJ2-5; 8 bases are shared with TRBD2. J was trimmed by 7 bases and V by 5 bases; bases with no gene match: 6. Germline values: CDR1 SGHTA, CDR2 FQGTGA. The CDR3 runs to 13 residues.

The V gene is TRBV5-1, the J gene TRBJ2-7; 11 bases fit TRBD1. V was pared by 4 bases and J by 3 bases, with 3 bases of the junction left unmatched. The CDR3 consists of 14 residues. Looked up from germline, CDR1 is SGHRS and CDR2 is YFSETQ. This CDR3 is CASSPGTGGYEQYF. For the CDR3, the DNA is TGCGCCAGCAGCCCCGGGACAGGGGGCTACGAGCAGTACTTC.

The chain joins TRBV19 to TRBJ1-1; D ambiguous. Trimming removed 6 bases from V and 1 base from J, with 15 bases in between. This CDR3 spans 15 amino acids. Germline V gene lookup returns CDR1 LNHDA and CDR2 SQIVND (reference sequence). The CDR3 sequence is CASRTAGRSNTEAFF. The CDR3 DNA reads TGTGCCAGTAGAACAGCTGGAAGGTCGAACACTGAAGCTTTCTTT.

The V call is TRBV9, the J call TRBJ2-7; TRBD2 agrees at 8 bases. The CDR3 consists of 14 residues. Unmatched junction bases numbered 3, after V lost 2 bases and J lost 2 bases. CDR1 SGDLS and CDR2 YYNGEE come from the germline V gene. In DNA form, the CDR3 reads TGTGCCAGCAGCGTTAGCGGGGAACCCTACGAGCAGTACTTC. It specifies CASSVSGEPYEQYF.

For this clone: Relative to the germline gene, one junction end is altered; a read error may explain this. This chain links TRBV4-1 with TRBJ1-6; D call uncertain. From germline, CDR1 is MGHRA and CDR2 YSYEKL. This CDR3 has 17 amino acids. The CDR3 sequence is CASRQVVRSSYNSPLHF. The CDR3 DNA sequence: TGCGCCAGCCGCCAAGTCGTGAGGAGCTCCTATAATTCACCCCTCCACTTT.

This clone was seen only once. The chain couples TRBV5-6 to TRBJ2-5; TRBD1 matches at 9 bases. V lost 1 base, J lost 1 base, and 5 bases stayed unmatched. The CDR3 runs 16 residues. Germline CDR1 SGHDT, CDR2 YYEEEE. The CDR3 region is CASSLHETGGQETQYF. In nucleotides, the CDR3 is TGTGCCAGCAGCTTGCACGAGACAGGGGGCCAAGAGACCCAGTACTTC. The full variable domain, rest sourced from reference TRBV5-6 and TRBJ2-5, is DAGVTQSPTHLIKTRGQQVTLRCSPKSGHDTVSWYQQALGQGPQFIFQYYEEEERQRGNFPDRFSGHQFPNYSSELNVNALLLGDSALYLCASSLHETGGQETQYFGPGTRLLVL.

Only one count was recorded for this clone. In DNA, the CDR3 is TGTGCCAGTAGTATTACCTACCCCCCATCTTACGAGCAGTACTTC. Translated: CASSITYPPSYEQYF. V usage is TRBV19 and J usage is TRBJ2-7; D gene ambiguous. The CDR3 has 15 amino acids. V was pared by 3 bases and J by 4 bases, with 16 bases between. CDR1 LNHDA and CDR2 SQIVND come from the germline V gene (reference sequence).

CDR3 loop: CASSLGEGNTEAFF. CDR3 DNA sequence: TGTGCCAGCAGCTTAGGAGAGGGGAACACTGAAGCTTTCTTT. The rearrangement links TRBV7-9 to TRBJ1-1; D not certain. The V end was cut by 1 base, the J end by 1 base, with 7 bases between. Germline-derived CDR1 and CDR2 are SEHNR and FQNEAQ (reference sequence). The CDR3 runs to 14 residues. Full variable domain (rest looked up from reference TRBV7-9 and TRBJ1-1): DTGVSQNPRHKITKRGQNVTFRCDPISEHNRLYWYRQTLGQGPEFLTYFQNEAQLEKSRLLSDRFSAERPKGSFSTLEIQRTEQGDSAMYLCASSLGEGNTEAFFGQGTRLTVV.

This rearrangement joins TRBV10-3 to TRBJ1-2; the match to TRBD1 covers 12 bases. Unmatched junction bases numbered 2, after V lost 5 bases and J lost 4 bases. The CDR3 spans 14 residues. Germline assignment: CDR1 ENHRY and CDR2 SYGVKD. DNA of the CDR3: TGTGCCATCAGTCCGGGACAGGGGGCCTATGGCTACACCTTC. It codes for CAISPGQGAYGYTF.

J is TRBJ1-1 and V is TRBV7-8, with D possibly matching TRBD1 (5 bases). V lost 4 bases and J 1 base, leaving 16 bases between the germline ends. Germline CDR1 is SGHVS and CDR2 is FQNEAQ. The CDR3 is 16 amino acids. CDR3 bases: TGTGCCAGCAGCTCTCGAGTGGACACCCGGAACACTGAAGCTTTCTTT. Encoded protein: CASSSRVDTRNTEAFF.

This chain joins TRBV28 and TRBJ2-7; TRBD2 is a possible D gene (6 bases). The CDR3 is 18 residues long. The germline CDR1 and CDR2 sequences are MDHEN and SYDVKM. The V and J ends lost 6 bases and 0 bases respectively, with 24 bases between them. For the CDR3, the DNA is TGTGCCAGCAGCTCACCGGCTAGCGTTGGCTATAGCTCCTACGAGCAGTACTTC. Its translation: CASSSPASVGYSSYEQYF.

A few counts support this clone. V and J are TRBV4-1 and TRBJ2-1, with 8 bases identical to TRBD1. The V and J ends lost 4 bases and 10 bases, in that order; junction bases with no gene match: 18. This CDR3 is built from 17 residues. The germline CDR1 and CDR2 sequences are MGHRA and YSYEKL. CDR3 sequence reads: CASSLSEGQALRSEQFF. In nucleotides, the CDR3 is TGCGCCAGCAGCCTGTCCGAGGGACAGGCTCTTCGGTCGGAGCAGTTCTTC.

This clone showed up just a few times. J is TRBJ2-1 and V is TRBV27; 10 bases match TRBD2. This CDR3 contains 17 residues. Germline-derived CDR1 and CDR2 are MNHEY and SMNVEV (reference sequence). V trimming: 6 bases; J trimming: 9 bases; junction bases outside the gene matches: 17. The CDR3 nucleotides are TGTGCCAGCAGACTCCTCCCAGACAGCGGGAGGGCCAGTGAGCAGTTCTTC. This sequence encodes CASRLLPDSGRASEQFF.

The J gene is TRBJ1-6, the V gene TRBV7-2, with TRBD1 matching over 7 bases. Germline V gene sequence: CDR1 SGHTA, CDR2 FQGNSA. The CDR3 is 16 residues long. The ends lost 2 bases at V and 6 bases at J; junction bases unmatched: 7. The CDR3 region is CASSLSRGQINSPLHF. Written as DNA, the CDR3 is TGTGCCAGCAGCTTATCCCGGGGACAGATTAATTCACCCCTCCACTTT. The entire variable domain, with the rest obtained from reference TRBV7-2 and TRBJ1-6, is as follows: GAGVSQSPSNKVTEKGKDVELRCDPISGHTALYWYRQSLGQGLEFLIYFQGNSAPDKSGLPSDRFSAERTGGSVSTLTIQRTQQEDSAVYLCASSLSRGQINSPLHFGNGTRLTVT.

V usage is TRBV5-5 and J usage is TRBJ1-3; no firm D call. CDR3 length equals 16 residues. Trimming pared 4 bases from V and 0 bases from J, leaving 14 bases between. From germline, CDR1 is SGHKS and CDR2 YYEKEE (reference sequence). Written as DNA, the CDR3 is TGTGCCAGCAGCCCAACGGAGCCTTTCTCTGGAAACACCATATATTTT. Translation: CASSPTEPFSGNTIYF.